This record concerns one T cell receptor beta chain sequence. The antigen is undetermined. The sample is drawn from a study of T-cell memory formation after mild COVID-19. 5'RACE, which relied on constant-segment primers, yielded TCR alpha and TCR beta cDNA libraries carrying sample barcodes and UMIs. TCRdb used MiXCR to reprocess the 5' RACE reads, holding one entry per CDR3 protein. The sample lists about 420,000 distinct CDR3 sequences, roughly a quarter occurring once. Notes on the study in general: Among clones peaking at day 37 in the second wave, SARS-CoV-2 specificity remained unconfirmed. Most CD4+ clones that shrank were in CM and EM, while CD8+ ones turned up in EMRA.

This CDR3 is 16 amino acids long. Looked up from germline, CDR1 is LGHDT and CDR2 is YNNKEL (reference sequence). V trimming: 4 bases; J trimming: 0 bases; junction bases outside the gene matches: 4. The receptor comes from an adult woman who had mild COVID-19 (a few samples of this study predate the infection). Cell type and time point are not known. The specimen was PBMCs or a T cell subset sorted from them (not recorded which). V gene TRBV3-1 combines with J gene TRBJ1-2; 11 bases match TRBD1. The CDR3 DNA reads as TGTGCCAGCAGCCGGACAGGGGGCTTAGCTAACTATGGCTACACCTTC. Encoded protein: CASSRTGGLANYGYTF. The entire variable domain, with the rest obtained from reference TRBV3-1 and TRBJ1-2, is as follows: DTAVSQTPKYLVTQMGNDKSIKCEQNLGHDTMYWYKQDSKKFLKIMFSYNNKELIINETVPNRFSPKSPDKAHLNLHINSLELGDSAVYFCASSRTGGLANYGYTFGSGTRLTVV.